These 10 T cell receptor beta chains share one sample of origin, sequenced in a study of T cell repertoires in cytomegalovirus infection. TCRdb re-analysed the reads in MiXCR, keeping a single row per CDR3 protein. The sample yields some 800,000 distinct CDR3 sequences, over 25% seen once. Antigen specificity for these receptors is unknown. Sequencing was performed on cultured CD8+ T cells from PBMCs, taken from culture after CMV antigen stimulation. Source of these receptors: a human donor in good health (CMV status not recorded). Some clones in this sample may be carry-over from other donors' samples.

The V gene is TRBV7-3, the J gene TRBJ2-7; no clear D. Germline CDR1 is SGHTA and CDR2 is FQGTGA. V lost 5 bases and J 1 base, leaving 15 bases between the germline ends. The CDR3 spans 15 residues. In DNA, the CDR3 is TGTGCCAGCAGCCCCGGTACCTACGAATCCTACGAGCAGTACTTC. It is translated as CASSPGTYESYEQYF.

This rearrangement joins TRBV2 to TRBJ2-1; D is unresolved. This CDR3 comprises 8 residues. The V end lost 4 bases, the J end lost 15 bases, and 4 bases lay between the germline ends. CDR1 is SNHLY, CDR2 FYNNEI, per germline. For the CDR3, the DNA is TGTGCCAGCAGTGTTGGGTTCTTC. Its protein is CASSVGFF.

This clonotype was found once. This CDR3 is missing its conserved last phenylalanine or tryptophan, likely due to a read error. The V gene is TRBV19, the J gene TRBJ2-2; D is ambiguous. The germline V and J ends were trimmed by 10 bases and 8 bases, with 14 bases remaining between them. The CDR3 length is 12 residues. The germline CDR1 and CDR2 sequences are LNHDA and SQIVND (reference sequence). The CDR3 region is CATSGRWGELFL. CDR3 nucleotides: TGTGCCACCTCTGGACGGTGGGGGGAGCTGTTTCTT.

This clonotype showed up just once. The chain joins TRBV29-1 to TRBJ2-1, with D perhaps being TRBD1 or TRBD2 (5 bases each). Germline V gene lookup returns CDR1 SQVTM and CDR2 ANQGSEA. The V end lost 0 bases, the J end lost 7 bases, and 7 bases lay between the germline ends. The CDR3 extends over 12 amino acids. The CDR3 protein is CSVEDGGNEQFF. For the CDR3, the DNA is TGCAGCGTTGAAGATGGGGGTAATGAGCAGTTCTTC.

The CDR3 DNA is TGCGCCAGCAGCCAAGACACCGGGAGCCTAAATCAGCCCCAGCATTTT. The encoded protein is CASSQDTGSLNQPQHF. The chain recombines TRBV4-1 with TRBJ1-5; unclear D gene. V lost 0 bases to trimming and J lost 4 bases, with 13 bases between them. Germline CDR1 reads MGHRA; CDR2 reads YSYEKL. The CDR3 length is 16 residues.

The chain combines TRBV29-1 with TRBJ2-1; the D is unclear. With 5 bases removed from V and 16 bases from J, the gap between germline ends came to 12 bases. CDR1 and CDR2 from the germline V gene are SQVTM and ANQGSEA. The CDR3 runs to 9 residues. This CDR3 reads CSVSPDHFF. CDR3 nucleotides: TGCAGCGTTAGCCCCGACCACTTCTTC.

This chain uses TRBV29-1 with TRBJ2-2, with TRBD2 matching 14 bases. CDR3 length: 17 residues. Germline V gene data show CDR1 as SQVTM and CDR2 as ANQGSEA. The junction had 2 bases not matched to a gene; V was cut back by 2 bases and J by 0 bases. CDR3 loop: CSVERGLAGANTGELFF. The CDR3 coding sequence is TGCAGCGTTGAAAGGGGACTAGCGGGGGCGAACACCGGGGAGCTGTTTTTT.

V gene TRBV6-1 combines with J gene TRBJ2-1; D might be TRBD2 (5 bases). This CDR3 is built from 15 residues. Germline V gene lookup returns CDR1 MNHNS and CDR2 SASEGT. Trimming left V 6 bases short and J 2 bases short, with 14 bases between. CDR3 region: CASRTGIVTYNEQFF. The CDR3 bases are TGTGCCAGCAGGACCGGGATTGTCACCTACAATGAGCAGTTCTTC.

The J gene is TRBJ2-3, the V gene TRBV7-9, with TRBD2 identical over 8 bases. CDR1 SEHNR and CDR2 FQNEAQ come from the germline V gene (reference sequence). This CDR3 spans 14 amino acids. The V gene end was trimmed by 7 bases and the J gene end by 4 bases; junction bases not matched to a gene: 7. The DNA of the CDR3 is TGTGCCAGCAATCCGGGGGGGCTCGCAGATACGCAGTATTTT. This sequence encodes CASNPGGLADTQYF.

This clonotype was detected a few times. The genes are TRBV13 and TRBJ1-5; tentatively, D is TRBD1 (5 bases). V was clipped by 5 bases and J by 0 bases, with 11 bases between them. CDR3 length: 15 residues. Germline CDR1 is PRHDT and CDR2 is FYEKMQ (reference sequence). The CDR3 DNA sequence: TGTGCCAGCAGCGGGGGACGGAATAGCAATCAGCCCCAGCATTTT. Its translation is CASSGGRNSNQPQHF.